The following is a T cell receptor beta chain sequence with its context. Its antigen is not known. This sample stems from a study of PD-1 blockade in classical Hodgkin lymphoma. Whole-study context: Nivolumab 3 mg/kg was given intravenously every 2 weeks. Study findings and constraints: The study found that TCR diversity rose significantly by C4D1 in CD4+ but not CD8+ cells.

Time point defined: cycle 4 day 1 (C4D1), after 6 weeks of nivolumab. Every one of the patients relapsed after autologous stem cell transplantation (brentuximab vedotin exposure was variable). The CDR3 is 14 amino acids. V shed 2 bases and J 3 bases; nucleotides not matched to a gene: 3. Germline values: CDR1 MNHEY, CDR2 SMNVEV (reference sequence). TCRdb's copy holds only in-frame clones and misses some; the assay was immunoSEQ multiplex PCR. This sample yields roughly 86,000 clones, of which approximately 86% are seen a single time; approximately 15% belongs to the top ten. This sample comprised peripheral blood mononuclear cells (PBMCs), obtained before the fourth cycle of nivolumab. The sequence came from a human donor with classical Hodgkin lymphoma. V and J are TRBV27 and TRBJ2-7; 8 bases match TRBD1. CDR3 in amino acids: CASSLRDRGYEQYF. The CDR3 DNA reads as TGTGCCAGCAGTTTACGTGACAGGGGCTACGAGCAGTACTTC.